Below are 16 T cell receptor beta chains sequenced from a single sample in a study of T cells in Graves' hyperthyroidism and ophthalmopathy (dated by TCRdb to between 2018 and 2021). Library creation used multiplex PCR. The sample was run on an Illumina HiSeq 2000. TCR beta CDR3 regions were amplified from RNA transcripts. The TCR CDR3 was subjected to a first round of RT-PCR using the HTBI primer set and the Qiagen OneStep RT-PCR kit. In TCRdb, the public reads were trimmed at Q25 with fastp and aligned with MiXCR, with productive beta chains retained. Every CDR3 protein is listed once, alongside the most common genes and DNA of its rows. Present in this sample are a few hundred thousand distinct CDR3 sequences, 13% to 15% of which were seen just once. The ten largest clonotypes hold 15% to 20% of the sample. Material: blood. Receptors originate from a woman aged 18-35 years with Graves' hyperthyroidism.

The V call is TRBV6-5, the J call TRBJ1-1, with D possibly TRBD1 on 5 matching bases. Germline V lookup: CDR1 MNHEY, CDR2 SVGAGI. The CDR3 has 14 amino acids. V lost 2 bases, J lost 4 bases, and 11 bases lay in between. CDR3 DNA sequence: TGTGCCAGCAGTTACGAGGGAGGGGTCACTGAAGCTTTCTTT. Translated: CASSYEGGVTEAFF.

The chain uses TRBV18 and TRBJ1-1; perhaps TRBD1 as D (6 bases). V was cut by 3 bases and J by 0 bases, with 11 bases left in between. Germline V gene lookup returns CDR1 KGHSH and CDR2 LQKENI. This CDR3 comprises 15 residues. The CDR3 here is CASSPQDRLNTEAFF. CDR3 coding DNA: TGTGCCAGCTCACCTCAGGACAGACTGAACACTGAAGCTTTCTTT.

This clonotype has at least ten counts. The rearrangement uses TRBV6-1 and TRBJ2-7; D is possibly TRBD1 or TRBD2 (5 bases each). The germline V gene encodes CDR1 MNHNS and CDR2 SASEGT. V dropped 6 bases and J dropped 6 bases, with 12 bases sitting between them. The CDR3 has 12 residues. Written as DNA, the CDR3 is TGTGCCAGCAGCGCAACTGGGGGCGAGCAGTACGTC. Translating gives CASSATGGEQYV.

This clonotype was seen only a few times. The rearrangement joins TRBV20-1 to TRBJ1-1, with TRBD1 identical over 9 bases. CDR3 size: 17 residues. V lost 0 bases and J lost 7; bases outside the gene matches: 15. Germline V gene data show CDR1 as DFQATT and CDR2 as SNEGSKA (reference sequence). CDR3 in amino acids: CSARDTDGTGRIDEAFF. CDR3 nucleotide sequence: TGCAGTGCTAGAGATACCGATGGGACAGGGAGGATAGATGAAGCTTTCTTT.

V is TRBV6-1 and J is TRBJ2-3, with D possibly TRBD2 on 6 matching bases. The CDR3 extends over 14 amino acids. Per the germline V gene, CDR1 is MNHNS and CDR2 is SASEGT. V was clipped by 8 bases and J by 1 base, with 13 bases between them. This CDR3 is CASRRGAGTDTQYF. DNA for the CDR3: TGTGCCAGCCGGAGGGGCGCGGGCACAGATACGCAGTATTTT.

V is TRBV7-2 and J is TRBJ2-7; 9 nucleotides align to TRBD2. Per germline, CDR1 SGHTA and CDR2 FQGNSA. This CDR3 has 17 residues. Trimming took 0 bases from V and 2 from J; bases not matched to a gene: 8. CDR3 residues: CASSLAGSGRHTYEQYF. The CDR3 bases are TGTGCCAGCAGCTTAGCGGGTAGCGGGAGACACACCTACGAGCAGTACTTC.

This clonotype has ten or more counts. V usage is TRBV19 and J usage is TRBJ2-1, with D uncertain. CDR3 length: 12 residues. Germline CDR1 reads LNHDA; CDR2 reads SQIVND (reference sequence). V was pared by 6 bases and J by 13 bases, with 16 bases between. The CDR3 reads CASSLTGEPQFF. The CDR3 region has the DNA TGTGCCAGTAGCCTTACTGGCGAGCCCCAGTTCTTC.

The rearrangement joins TRBV25-1 to TRBJ1-2; tentative D call: TRBD1 (6 bases). The V gene's germline CDR1 is MGHDK and CDR2 SYGVNS. The CDR3 is made up of 14 amino acids. The germline V and J ends were trimmed by 3 bases and 4 bases, with 12 bases remaining between them. The CDR3 region is CASSEAGGGYGYTF. The CDR3 DNA follows: TGTGCCAGCAGTGAGGCGGGAGGGGGCTATGGCTACACCTTC.

This clonotype was recorded a few times. The chain recombines TRBV4-1 with TRBJ2-3; 10 nucleotides match TRBD2. Per germline, CDR1 MGHRA and CDR2 YSYEKL. The ends lost 0 bases at V and 6 bases at J; junction bases unmatched: 6. The CDR3 is 16 amino acids. CDR3 sequence (DNA): TGCGCCAGCAGCCAAGATTCCAGCGGGAGGGGGGATACGCAGTATTTT. It encodes CASSQDSSGRGDTQYF.

Many counts were recorded for this clonotype. CDR3 DNA: TGTGCCAGCAGACCCCTAGCGGGAGTTGGTAATGAGCAGTTCTTC. It yields the protein CASRPLAGVGNEQFF. The rearrangement joins TRBV2 to TRBJ2-1; 10 nucleotides align to TRBD2. J was trimmed by 7 bases and V by 6 bases; bases with no gene match: 9. The CDR3 is 15 amino acids. Germline CDR1 is SNHLY and CDR2 is FYNNEI.

The chain is built from TRBV20-1 and TRBJ2-4; D unresolved. CDR1 and CDR2 (germline): DFQATT, SNEGSKA (reference sequence). Trimming cost V 6 bases and J 0 bases, with 9 bases left between them. The CDR3 is 13 amino acids. This chain's CDR3 is CSAPPLAKNIQYF. The DNA for the CDR3 is TGCAGTGCCCCCCCCTTAGCCAAAAACATTCAGTACTTC.

V is TRBV16 and J is TRBJ1-5, with a weak D call TRBD1 (6 bases). Germline CDR1 KGHSY, CDR2 FQNENV. Between the trimmed V and J ends, which lost 1 base and 5 bases, there was a span of 12 bases. CDR3 size: 15 residues. CDR3 nucleotides: TGTGCCAGCAGCCAATGGGGGGCCCAACATCAGCCCCAGCATTTT. Its protein is CASSQWGAQHQPQHF.

This clonotype appeared many times. The chain combines TRBV3-1 with TRBJ2-7, with TRBD2 identical over 7 bases. The CDR3 length is 13 residues. The V gene end was trimmed by 1 base and the J gene end by 6 bases; junction bases not matched to a gene: 3. Germline V CDR1 and CDR2: LGHDT, YNNKEL (reference sequence). The CDR3 protein is CASSQGTRAEQYV. The CDR3 DNA reads TGTGCCAGCAGCCAAGGGACTAGAGCCGAGCAGTACGTC.

The chain uses TRBV6-5 and TRBJ2-7; TRBD1 matches at 10 bases. V lost 2 bases to trimming and J lost 5 bases; unmatched junction nucleotides: 6. Per germline, CDR1 MNHEY and CDR2 SVGAGI. The CDR3 covers 15 residues. CDR3 coding DNA: TGTGCCAGCAGTTACAAGACAGGGGGCGAGGACGAGCAGTACTTC. It encodes CASSYKTGGEDEQYF.

V usage is TRBV7-9 and J usage is TRBJ2-6; 8 nucleotides match TRBD1. Looked up from germline, CDR1 is SEHNR and CDR2 is FQNEAQ (reference sequence). The junction had 14 bases not matched to a gene; V was cut back by 1 base and J by 3 bases. There are 20 residues in the CDR3. CDR3 nucleotide sequence: TGTGCCAGCAGCTTAGAGGGTCTGCACAGGGGGATATTTGGGGCCAACGTCCTGACTTTC. Its translation: CASSLEGLHRGIFGANVLTF.

Details on this clonotype: One end of the junction fails to match germline, which may point to a read error. V usage is TRBV20-1 and J usage is TRBJ2-2, with TRBD2 identical over 10 bases. The CDR3 covers 13 residues. Germline V gene sequence: CDR1 DFQATT, CDR2 SNEGSKA (reference sequence). The CDR3 bases are TGCAGTGCTATAGCGGGAGGAACCGGGGAGCCGTTTTTT. Translated: CSAIAGGTGEPFF.